This TCR beta chain emerged from a study of shared clonotypes between healthy human individuals (TCRdb year 2020). As for the study more broadly: The cohort included three men and two women between 18 and 49 years of age. Per donor, three plates each were used for CD4 naive and CD4 memory, two for CD8 naive, and one for CD8 memory. The study deeply sequenced blood TCR repertoires of five healthy adults to estimate repertoire size and the extent of clonotype sharing between individuals. To increase sequencing depth and limit assay-specific biases, different laboratories used diverse techniques to prepare libraries and sequence TCR repertoires. Between about 0.8 and 9 billion PBMCs per donor were obtained by leukapheresis. Overall study outcomes, separate from this receptor: Higher generation probabilities were observed for clonotypes shared by all four sorted-subset donors than for non-shared clonotypes. About 4.5% of naive CD4, 3.5% of naive CD8, 2.3% of memory CD4, and 0.4% of memory CD8 clonotypes were shared across four donors. The genetic and exposure-history diversity represented was limited by the small number of donors. Rarefaction of sorted-subset datasets indicated incomplete sequencing despite the large sequencing depth. Based on pairwise subsampling, the degree of clonotype sharing among donors was expected to be affected by sequencing depth. Larger estimated clonotype richness was generally found for naive subsets than for memory subsets. Only blood was sampled, and tissue TCR repertoires likely differ from those in blood.

V ends up 3 bases short and J 1 base short, with an unmatched junction base count of 3. Reading from cysteine to phenylalanine, the CDR3 counts 16 amino acids. CDR3 DNA is the only sequence kept; it has 48 bases, read in frame from the first base. According to the germline V gene, CDR1 reads SGHTA and CDR2 reads FQGTGA. For the CD8 naive samples, CD45RO-negative cells were positively selected for CCR7, yielding a CD45RA+CCR7+ population from which TemRA cells were excluded. Healthy HIV-negative adults with no recently reported acute infections or vaccinations were included as donors. Only Caucasian adults living in Nashville, Tennessee, USA were represented among the donors. After blood collection by leukapheresis, PBMCs were isolated using Ficoll-Histopaque density gradient centrifugation and then cryopreserved in the vapor phase of liquid nitrogen. Analytical flow cytometry was used to check the purity and quantity of each magnetically sorted T cell population. Each sorted fraction had its genomic DNA isolated and then quantified by UV absorbance on a Nanodrop 2000c.

Regarding this clone: It lacks a known antigen. The sample holds no much larger clone one base away, and base qualities are not on file.

Using the deep immunoSEQ assay, multiplex PCR amplified TCR CDR3 regions from genomic DNA. Extracted genomic DNA from each cell subset was distributed evenly across all wells of several immunoSEQ 96-well plates, and each plate was treated as a replicate. For sorted subsets, around 0.2 ug genomic DNA, equal to some 30,000 T cell genomes, was loaded into each replicate PCR. Purified libraries were quantified with a Qubit 3.0 fluorometer, sized on a Bioanalyzer 2100, and re-quantified with the KAPA Library Quantification kit. Each immunoSEQ 96-well plate was sequenced on its own single-read 150-cycle Illumina NextSeq 550 flow cell. The study's own analysis went as follows. Because the immunoSEQ output included only junctional sequences and no quality scores, the filtering could not be the same as the filtering used for full-length reads. To assign V/J genes and CDR3, sequences were annotated using PyIR, a Python wrapper for IgBLAST v1.9, with IMGT germline references. Any read was removed if the V/J assignment was weak (E-value above 1e-6), the CDR3 was missing, or the read contained stop codons, out-of-frame junctions, or ambiguous translated residues. A V3J clonotype was defined by an identical inferred V gene, J gene, and CDR3 amino acid sequence. Percentage overlap between repertoires was calculated by dividing the number of shared unique clonotypes by the size of the smaller repertoire. Richness of each repertoire was evaluated using RTK rarefaction, the Chao1 estimator, and Recon v2.1 estimates of unobserved clonotypes. For all TCRbeta clonotypes obtained by the gDNA method from a few donors, generation probabilities were computed with OLGA. TCRdb provides this immuneACCESS table in a form limited to in-frame rearrangements. Some clones are lacking; in checked studies, under half of them reflect an unresolved V gene, and why the rest are absent is not known. V and J calls and clone size are given by that table; D and trimming were obtained from the DNA. Within this sample are about 680,000 clones, with 92% of them counted one time only. The ten largest clones take up more than 20% of the sample.

The chain joins TRBV7-3 to TRBJ2-3; 11 nucleotides in the junction match TRBD2. The specimen was naive CD8+ T cells sorted from blood. The intended sense of this specimen's cell subset or site label: CD45RA+CCR7+. This receptor was taken from a man younger than 40 in good health. The base sequence is TGTGCCAGCAGCTTCATAGCGGGAGGGGGCACAGATACGCAGTATTTT. This encodes CASSFIAGGGTDTQYF.